Listed below are T cell receptor beta chains from one sample, sequenced in a study of blood T cells in healthy people across ages. MiXCR was run by TCRdb on the 5' RACE reads, yielding one entry per CDR3 protein. The sample yields around 1.5 million distinct CDR3 sequences, about 35% seen once. Sample: blood. The source of these receptors is a woman in her thirties in good health. The CDR3 runs from the conserved cysteine through the conserved F or W. The D gene is left open where the match is weak. Clone size is stated in some rows and not others, as once, few, many or a class when expanded.

D gene	J gene	V gene	clone size	CDR3 protein	CDR3 DNA
.	TRBJ1-2	TRBV7-9	few	CASSLAWAGEHGYTF	TGTGCCAGCAGCTTAGCGTGGGCAGGGGAGCATGGCTACACCTTC
.	TRBJ2-7	TRBV7-3	.	CASTAKGEPTYEQYF	TGTGCCAGCACCGCTAAGGGGGAGCCCACCTACGAGCAGTACTTC
.	TRBJ1-1	TRBV6-1	.	CASSEAHREAFF	TGTGCCAGCAGTGAAGCCCACCGTGAAGCTTTCTTT
.	TRBJ2-4	TRBV24-1	.	CATREQPPRDIQYF	TGTGCCACCAGGGAACAACCCCCGAGGGACATTCAGTACTTC
TRBD1	TRBJ2-4	TRBV10-3	.	CAIRGDRAGEQYF	TGTGCCATCAGGGGGGACAGGGCGGGGGAGCAGTACTTC
.	TRBJ1-2	TRBV24-1	few	CATSDYQGGYTF	TGTGCCACCAGTGATTATCAGGGGGGCTACACCTTC
.	TRBJ2-1	TRBV6-2/TRBV6-3	few	CTSSYSLDNEQFF	TGTACCAGCAGTTACTCGTTGGACAATGAGCAGTTCTTC
TRBD2	TRBJ2-3	TRBV10-3	.	CAITPRGGAKTDTQYF	TGTGCCATCACTCCCCGCGGGGGGGCCAAGACAGATACGCAGTATTTT
.	TRBJ2-4	TRBV28	.	CASSGGWDKNIQYF	TGTGCCAGCAGTGGCGGTTGGGATAAAAACATTCAGTACTTC
TRBD1	TRBJ2-3	TRBV5-1	.	CAGSLQGFSTDTQYF	TGCGCCGGCAGCTTACAGGGGTTTAGCACAGATACGCAGTATTTT
.	TRBJ1-1	TRBV7-3	.	CASSLKKDRLNAEAFF	TGTGCCAGCAGCCTGAAAAAGGACAGATTGAACGCTGAAGCTTTCTTT
.	TRBJ2-2	TRBV7-3	once	CASSLISTGELFF	TGTGCCAGCAGCTTAATCTCCACCGGGGAGCTGTTTTTT
.	TRBJ1-1	TRBV29-1	few	CSVVSGRTEAFF	TGCAGCGTTGTTTCCGGGAGAACTGAAGCTTTCTTT
TRBD1	TRBJ1-2	TRBV5-1	once	CASSGGTGLDYGYTF	TGCGCCAGCAGCGGGGGGACAGGGTTGGACTATGGCTACACCTTC
TRBD2	TRBJ2-3	TRBV7-3	few	CASSPHSGVTDTQYF	TGTGCCAGCAGCCCCCATAGCGGGGTAACAGATACGCAGTATTTT
.	TRBJ1-6	TRBV5-4	.	CASSLSNKFVSPLHF	TGTGCCAGCAGCTTGTCAAACAAGTTTGTTTCACCCCTCCACTTT